Shown below are 23 T cell receptor beta chains from a single sample sequenced in a study of cytomegalovirus exposure and HLA in healthy donors. The PCR was carried out with 60 Vbeta primers and 13 Jbeta primers. Clones were sequenced by immunoSEQ multiplex PCR, and TCRdb holds only the in-frame ones, with some missing. Listed are about 200,000 clones; roughly 0.74% falls within the top ten. Sequencing was done on a sample of PBMCs. The origin of the receptors is a boy between 5 and 17 years old in good health and CMV-seronegative.

The rearrangement joins TRBV11-2 to TRBJ1-1; TRBD1 is a possible D gene (6 bases). V dropped 0 bases and J dropped 1 base, with 18 bases sitting between them. CDR1 and CDR2 (germline): SGHAT, FQNNGV. The length of the CDR3 is 18 residues. CDR3 region: CASSLDRQGPKGNTEAFF. Written as DNA, the CDR3 is TGTGCCAGCAGCTTAGATCGTCAGGGGCCCAAGGGGAACACTGAAGCTTTCTTT.

The rearrangement links TRBV13 to TRBJ1-1; possibly TRBD1 for D (5 bases). V was trimmed by 2 bases and J by 1 base, leaving 8 bases between them. CDR3 length equals 14 residues. CDR1 PRHDT and CDR2 FYEKMQ come from the germline V gene (reference sequence). CDR3 amino acids: CASSLSRENTEAFF. The DNA for the CDR3 is TGTGCCAGCAGCTTAAGCAGGGAGAACACTGAAGCTTTCTTT.

The rearrangement uses TRBV7-8 and TRBJ1-6; D is ambiguous. CDR3 length: 17 amino acids. The germline CDR1 and CDR2 sequences are SGHVS and FQNEAQ. Trimming cost V 2 bases and J 4 bases, with 15 bases left between them. The CDR3 sequence is CASSLSRWASYNSPLHF. The CDR3 DNA is TGTGCCAGCAGCTTAAGTAGGTGGGCGTCTTATAATTCACCCCTCCACTTT.

The chain is built from TRBV10-1 and TRBJ1-6; D call uncertain. The CDR3 spans 14 residues. V lost 5 bases to trimming and J lost 7 bases, with 12 bases between them. CDR1 and CDR2 from the germline V gene are WNHNN and SYGVQD (reference sequence). CDR3 region: CASSPSQMNSPLHF. The CDR3 DNA sequence: TGCGCCAGCAGTCCTTCGCAGATGAATTCACCCCTCCACTTT.

This sequence joins TRBV6-7 and TRBJ1-6, with 9 bases identical to TRBD1. TRBV6-7 counts as an open reading frame of uncertain function. The CDR3 sequence is 17 residues long. V lost 7 bases to trimming and J lost 8 bases; unmatched junction nucleotides: 15. CDR3 loop: CASIGHCSGTGYSPLHF. For the CDR3, the DNA is TGTGCCAGCATTGGGCACTGTAGCGGGACAGGGTATTCACCCCTCCACTTT.

The chain is built from TRBV11-2 and TRBJ1-4; TRBD1 aligns across 8 bases. V trimming: 1 base; J trimming: 6 bases; junction bases outside the gene matches: 4. Germline V gives CDR1 SGHAT, CDR2 FQNNGV. The CDR3 is 15 amino acids. The CDR3 sequence: CASSLGTGKDEKLFF. Here the CDR3 DNA reads TGTGCCAGCAGCTTAGGGACAGGGAAGGATGAAAAACTGTTTTTT.

The rearrangement links TRBV6-5 to TRBJ1-4; D remains ambiguous. This CDR3 spans 14 amino acids. V was pared by 0 bases and J by 0 bases, with 2 bases between. The V gene's germline CDR1 is MNHEY and CDR2 SVGAGI. The CDR3 here is CASSYSATNEKLFF. Here the CDR3 DNA reads TGTGCCAGCAGTTACTCCGCAACTAATGAAAAACTGTTTTTT.

The J gene is TRBJ2-5, the V gene TRBV29-1; D uncertain. Trimming removed 6 bases from V and 0 bases from J, with 8 bases in between. Germline V CDR1 and CDR2: SQVTM, ANQGSEA. The CDR3 has 12 residues. The CDR3 DNA sequence: TGCAGCGTATATATGTACCAAGAGACCCAGTACTTC. Residues: CSVYMYQETQYF.

The chain employs TRBV6-6 and TRBJ2-1; a possible D gene is TRBD2 (6 bases). Germline V CDR1 and CDR2: MNHNY, SVGAGI (reference sequence). This CDR3 has 14 amino acids. Trimming removed 6 bases from V and 9 bases from J, with 18 bases in between. The CDR3 DNA follows: TGTGCCAGCAGCACCTCCCCTCGGAGGGGTGAGCAGTTCTTC. The encoded protein is CASSTSPRRGEQFF.

The chain uses TRBV25-1 and TRBJ2-5; D remains unclear. Germline V gene sequence: CDR1 MGHDK, CDR2 SYGVNS. V lost 3 bases and J lost 11, with 13 bases in between. This CDR3 contains 12 residues. The CDR3 DNA sequence: TGTGCCAGCAGTGATCAGGATTACCAGCAGTACTTC. Protein product: CASSDQDYQQYF.

V usage is TRBV28 and J usage is TRBJ2-5; possibly TRBD1 for D (5 bases). Germline CDR1 MDHEN, CDR2 SYDVKM. The CDR3 extends over 13 amino acids. Trimming removed 8 bases at V and 0 bases at J, with 10 bases between. CDR3 DNA: TGTGCCAGCCTAACAGGAGACCAAGAGACCCAGTACTTC. Protein product: CASLTGDQETQYF.

This chain uses TRBV19 with TRBJ1-5; D is possibly TRBD1 (6 bases). V lost 3 bases and J 6 bases, leaving 15 bases between the germline ends. Germline-derived CDR1 and CDR2 are LNHDA and SQIVND (reference sequence). CDR3 length: 15 residues. CDR3 sequence (DNA): TGTGCCAGTAGTATTTGGGGGGGCGAGGTTCAGCCCCAGCATTTT. The encoded protein is CASSIWGGEVQPQHF. Using reference TRBV19 and TRBJ1-5 for the parts outside the CDR3, the full variable domain is DGGITQSPKYLFRKEGQNVTLSCEQNLNHDAMYWYRQDPGQGLRLIYYSQIVNDFQKGDIAEGYSVSREKKESFPLTVTSAQKNPTAFYLCASSIWGGEVQPQHFGDGTRLSIL.

This rearrangement joins TRBV10-1 to TRBJ2-5; 7 nucleotides line up with TRBD2. The CDR3 is made up of 14 amino acids. The junction had 9 bases not matched to a gene; V was cut back by 7 bases and J by 4 bases. CDR1 is WNHNN and CDR2 is SYGVQD in the germline V gene (reference sequence). The CDR3 loop is CASTRQTSPETQYF. The CDR3 DNA follows: TGCGCCAGCACCCGACAGACTAGCCCAGAGACCCAGTACTTC.

The V gene is TRBV7-2, the J gene TRBJ2-5; 8 nucleotides agree with TRBD1. Trimming cost V 4 bases and J 4 bases; bases outside gene matches: 11. The CDR3 consists of 16 residues. Germline loops: CDR1 SGHTA, CDR2 FQGNSA. The CDR3 region has the DNA TGTGCCAGCAGCTCATACGGACAGGGTAGTAGAGAGACCCAGTACTTC. Translation gives CASSSYGQGSRETQYF.

The chain combines TRBV5-1 with TRBJ2-5; 7 bases are shared with TRBD1. CDR1 is SGHRS and CDR2 is YFSETQ in the germline V gene. With 6 bases clipped from V and 3 bases from J, the junction kept 11 bases outside the gene matches. The CDR3 covers 15 residues. The CDR3, as DNA: TGCGCCAGCACCAACCCGGGGACAGCTGAAGAGACCCAGTACTTC. As protein: CASTNPGTAEETQYF.

The V call is TRBV7-9, the J call TRBJ1-2, with D tentatively TRBD1 (5 bases). The CDR3 is 14 residues long. Trimming removed 5 bases at V and 2 bases at J, with 12 bases between. From germline, CDR1 is SEHNR and CDR2 FQNEAQ (reference sequence). The DNA for the CDR3 is TGTGCCAGCAGCCCCACCCCAGGGAACTATGGCTACACCTTC. It codes for CASSPTPGNYGYTF.

The chain joins TRBV7-8 to TRBJ2-1, with 7 bases lining up with TRBD2. Trimming cost V 4 bases and J 12 bases; bases outside gene matches: 15. CDR1 is SGHVS and CDR2 is FQNEAQ in the germline V gene. The CDR3 extends over 15 amino acids. The CDR3 spells CASSSQREAGDVQFF. The CDR3 region has the DNA TGTGCCAGCAGCTCCCAGAGGGAGGCGGGGGATGTGCAGTTCTTC.

The gene calls are TRBV30 and TRBJ1-1; D perhaps matches TRBD1 (5 bases). There are 14 residues in the CDR3. Looked up from germline, CDR1 is GTSNPN and CDR2 is SVGIG (reference sequence). The V end lost 0 bases, the J end lost 0 bases, and 8 bases lay between the germline ends. CDR3 residues: CAWSVGGLNTEAFF. For the CDR3, the DNA is TGTGCCTGGAGTGTGGGGGGGTTGAACACTGAAGCTTTCTTT.

This chain uses TRBV28 with TRBJ2-1; 10 nucleotides match TRBD2. J gave up 8 bases and V 3 bases, and 7 bases lay outside the gene matches. Germline V gives CDR1 MDHEN, CDR2 SYDVKM. The CDR3 totals 15 residues. The DNA for the CDR3 is TGTGCCAGCAGTTTTAGACATAGCGGGGGGCATGAGCAGTTCTTC. Amino acid sequence: CASSFRHSGGHEQFF.

This chain links TRBV18 with TRBJ2-5; 11 bases agree with TRBD2. The CDR3 is 16 amino acids. V dropped 0 bases and J dropped 7; count of bases not matched to a gene: 7. Germline V gene data show CDR1 as KGHSH and CDR2 as LQKENI. The CDR3 DNA is TGTGCCAGCTCACCACCCGATGGGACTAGCGGTGGGACCCAGTACTTC. It translates to CASSPPDGTSGGTQYF.

The V and J genes are TRBV28 and TRBJ1-2, with 7 bases that match TRBD1. CDR3 length equals 12 residues. Trimming cost V 3 bases and J 6 bases; bases outside gene matches: 1. Germline CDR1 reads MDHEN; CDR2 reads SYDVKM. The CDR3 DNA reads as TGTGCCAGCAGTTTCAGGGGGGATGGCTACACCTTC. Its protein product is CASSFRGDGYTF.

This chain links TRBV30 with TRBJ2-1; D is unclear. Germline V gene sequence: CDR1 GTSNPN, CDR2 SVGIG (reference sequence). Trimming removed 3 bases from V and 12 bases from J, with 12 bases in between. The CDR3 has 11 amino acids. This chain's CDR3 is CAWSGAVGQFF. In nucleotides, the CDR3 is TGTGCCTGGAGCGGAGCCGTTGGGCAGTTCTTC.

The V call is TRBV6-5, the J call TRBJ2-3; D may be TRBD1 (6 bases). V was cut by 0 bases and J by 6 bases, with 10 bases left in between. The CDR3 is 14 amino acids. Germline V gene sequence: CDR1 MNHEY, CDR2 SVGAGI. The CDR3 loop reads CASSYSQRGDTQYF. CDR3 in DNA: TGTGCCAGCAGTTACTCGCAGAGGGGGGATACGCAGTATTTT.